Reported below is one TCR beta chain. Its specificity is unknown. Germline V gives CDR1 SGDLS, CDR2 YYNGEE. CDR3 size: 16 residues. V dropped 4 bases and J dropped 6; count of bases not matched to a gene: 14. The donors (healthy individuals) were bone marrow donors. PCR was performed using 60 Vbeta and 13 Jbeta primers. Profiled with immunoSEQ multiplex PCR; TCRdb holds only in-frame clones, not every one. Here the sample spans around 130,000 clones, just under 80% being singletons. The entry originates in a study of cytomegalovirus exposure and HLA in healthy donors. Findings and caveats of the study: Sequencing likely generated an artifact that appeared as a cluster of highly shared sequence variants. Available immune exposure information covered CMV serostatus only.

The source is a woman in her forties in good health and CMV-seronegative. This chain connects TRBV9 to TRBJ2-7; 9 bases map to TRBD2. Input material: PBMCs. The CDR3 sequence: CASSPRQGAGGVEQYF. In DNA, the CDR3 is TGTGCCAGCAGCCCACGTCAAGGGGCGGGAGGGGTCGAGCAGTACTTC.